Listed below are T cell receptor beta chains from one sample, sequenced in a study of T cell responses to AZD1222 COVID-19 vaccine. Only in-frame clones appear in the TCRdb table, and some are missing; sequencing was by immunoSEQ multiplex PCR. The sample consists of 100,000 to 150,000 clones, about 89% of them appearing once. The sequences come from peripheral blood, collected on day 0 of AZD1222 vaccination. The source is an adult in good health. The CDR3 runs from the conserved cysteine through the conserved F or W. Each record gives: V gene, clone size, D gene, J gene, CDR3 DNA, CDR3 protein. The D gene is left open where the match is weak. The size entry is marked missing in some rows and otherwise reads once, few, many or a size class.

V gene: TRBV6-5
clone size: .
D gene: .
J gene: TRBJ1-1
CDR3 DNA: TGTGCCATCATTTTGGGCACTGAAGCTTTCTTT
CDR3 protein: CAIILGTEAFF

V gene: TRBV6-5
clone size: .
D gene: .
J gene: TRBJ1-5
CDR3 DNA: TGTGCCAGCAGTTACTCTCGGGGTCAGCCCCAGCATTTT
CDR3 protein: CASSYSRGQPQHF

V gene: TRBV11-3
clone size: .
D gene: .
J gene: TRBJ1-3
CDR3 DNA: TGTGCCAGCAGCCCAGGGTCAAGGCGATCCCAGGTTGGAAACACCATATATTTT
CDR3 protein: CASSPGSRRSQVGNTIYF

V gene: TRBV7-9
clone size: .
D gene: .
J gene: TRBJ1-4
CDR3 DNA: TGTGCCAGCAGCCATCTACAGGGTTCTAATGAAAAACTGTTTTTT
CDR3 protein: CASSHLQGSNEKLFF

V gene: TRBV19
clone size: .
D gene: .
J gene: TRBJ1-4
CDR3 DNA: TGTGCCAGTAGTAGCACCCGAGGCAGTCGGGAAAAACTGTTTTTT
CDR3 protein: CASSSTRGSREKLFF

V gene: TRBV11-2
clone size: .
D gene: .
J gene: TRBJ2-7
CDR3 DNA: TGTGCCAGCAGCTTTCCGACAGCCACCTACGAGCAGTACTTC
CDR3 protein: CASSFPTATYEQYF

V gene: TRBV6-2/TRBV6-3
clone size: once
D gene: .
J gene: TRBJ1-5
CDR3 DNA: TGTGCCAGCAGTTACGGTTGGGTTCGGCAAGGCCATCAGCCCCAGCATTTT
CDR3 protein: CASSYGWVRQGHQPQHF

V gene: TRBV7-3
clone size: .
D gene: .
J gene: TRBJ2-7
CDR3 DNA: TGTGCCAGCAGCCGGGGGGACAGCCGCTACGAGCAGTACTTC
CDR3 protein: CASSRGDSRYEQYF

V gene: TRBV18
clone size: .
D gene: .
J gene: TRBJ2-7
CDR3 DNA: TGTGCCAGCTCACCATCGGCCGACGAGCAGTACTTC
CDR3 protein: CASSPSADEQYF

V gene: TRBV5-6
clone size: .
D gene: .
J gene: TRBJ2-7
CDR3 DNA: TGTGCCAGCAGCACAACCCTCTACGAGCAGTACTTC
CDR3 protein: CASSTTLYEQYF

V gene: TRBV15
clone size: .
D gene: .
J gene: TRBJ2-7
CDR3 DNA: TGTGCCACCAGCAGAGATCTGGGAGGGGGCGTTACCTACGAGCAGTACTTC
CDR3 protein: CATSRDLGGGVTYEQYF

V gene: TRBV10-3
clone size: .
D gene: .
J gene: TRBJ1-3
CDR3 DNA: TGTGCCATCAGTGGGGGGGATAGCTCTGGAAACACCATATATTTT
CDR3 protein: CAISGGDSSGNTIYF

V gene: TRBV11-3
clone size: .
D gene: .
J gene: TRBJ1-2
CDR3 DNA: TGTGCCAGCAGCCCGGCCTCCTATGGCTACACCTTC
CDR3 protein: CASSPASYGYTF

V gene: TRBV29-1
clone size: once
D gene: .
J gene: TRBJ2-7
CDR3 DNA: TGCAGCGTTGCCCGTGGGGGGGAGCAGTACTTC
CDR3 protein: CSVARGGEQYF

V gene: TRBV2
clone size: .
D gene: .
J gene: TRBJ2-5
CDR3 DNA: TGTGCCAGCAGTTTAGCGGCGGCAGGGCAAGAGACCCAGTACTTC
CDR3 protein: CASSLAAAGQETQYF

V gene: TRBV13
clone size: .
D gene: .
J gene: TRBJ1-3
CDR3 DNA: TGTGCCAGCAGCTTACGGGGGTCTGGAAACACCATATATTTT
CDR3 protein: CASSLRGSGNTIYF

V gene: TRBV5-1
clone size: .
D gene: .
J gene: TRBJ1-2
CDR3 DNA: TGCGCCAGCAGCTGGACAGCTGGGGACGGCTACACCTTC
CDR3 protein: CASSWTAGDGYTF

V gene: TRBV19
clone size: .
D gene: TRBD1
J gene: TRBJ1-2
CDR3 DNA: TGTGCCAGTAGTATCCCAGGACAGGCAAGCTATGGCTACACCTTC
CDR3 protein: CASSIPGQASYGYTF

V gene: TRBV4-2
clone size: .
D gene: .
J gene: TRBJ2-3
CDR3 DNA: TGTGCCAGCAGCAAAGATACGATAGATACGCAGTATTTT
CDR3 protein: CASSKDTIDTQYF

V gene: TRBV18
clone size: .
D gene: .
J gene: TRBJ1-5
CDR3 DNA: TGTGCCAGCTCACCACCAGGGACGAGCAATCAGCCCCAGCATTTT
CDR3 protein: CASSPPGTSNQPQHF

V gene: TRBV5-1
clone size: .
D gene: TRBD1
J gene: TRBJ1-2
CDR3 DNA: TGCGCCAGCAGCTTGGGACAGGGATTTGGCTACACCTTC
CDR3 protein: CASSLGQGFGYTF

V gene: TRBV12-3/TRBV12-4
clone size: .
D gene: .
J gene: TRBJ2-5
CDR3 DNA: TGTGCCAGCAGTTCGACTAGGGGACAGACCCAGTACTTC
CDR3 protein: CASSSTRGQTQYF

V gene: TRBV27
clone size: .
D gene: .
J gene: TRBJ1-1
CDR3 DNA: TGTGCCAGCAGTTTTCTCTACGGCACTGAAGCTTTCTTT
CDR3 protein: CASSFLYGTEAFF

V gene: TRBV3-1/TRBV3-2
clone size: .
D gene: .
J gene: TRBJ2-7
CDR3 DNA: TGTGCCAGCAGCCCAATCGGCGGGAAGAGGGCCTACGAGCAGTACTTC
CDR3 protein: CASSPIGGKRAYEQYF

V gene: TRBV2
clone size: .
D gene: .
J gene: TRBJ1-5
CDR3 DNA: TGTGCCAGCAGGGGGACTGGGACGGACACGTCGCCCCAGCATTTT
CDR3 protein: CASRGTGTDTSPQHF

V gene: TRBV19
clone size: .
D gene: .
J gene: TRBJ2-7
CDR3 DNA: TGTGCCAGTAGTATCGGGACAGCTTCTAGCGGTAAGGAATACGAGCAGTACTTC
CDR3 protein: CASSIGTASSGKEYEQYF

V gene: TRBV10-3
clone size: .
D gene: .
J gene: TRBJ2-7
CDR3 DNA: TGTGCCATCAGTGAGTCTGAGAGGACAGTGGCCTACGAGCAGTACTTC
CDR3 protein: CAISESERTVAYEQYF

V gene: TRBV5-1
clone size: few
D gene: TRBD1
J gene: TRBJ2-5
CDR3 DNA: TGCGCCAGCAGCCGACAGGGCCAGGTTCAAGAGACCCAGTACTTC
CDR3 protein: CASSRQGQVQETQYF

V gene: TRBV7-2
clone size: .
D gene: .
J gene: TRBJ2-7
CDR3 DNA: TGTGCCAGCGGGATACAGTTCGAGCAGTACTTC
CDR3 protein: CASGIQFEQYF

V gene: TRBV9
clone size: .
D gene: .
J gene: TRBJ1-3
CDR3 DNA: TGTGCCAGCAGCCCCGAGTTAGGCGGAAACACCATATATTTT
CDR3 protein: CASSPELGGNTIYF

V gene: TRBV3-1/TRBV3-2
clone size: .
D gene: TRBD1
J gene: TRBJ1-1
CDR3 DNA: TGTGCCAGCAGCCAAGGCCCAGGGGGGAACACTGAAGCTTTCTTT
CDR3 protein: CASSQGPGGNTEAFF

V gene: TRBV28
clone size: .
D gene: .
J gene: TRBJ1-5
CDR3 DNA: TGTGCCAGCGGGCCCGGGGGGGTAGGTCAGCCCCAGCATTTT
CDR3 protein: CASGPGGVGQPQHF

V gene: TRBV25-1
clone size: .
D gene: TRBD1
J gene: TRBJ2-3
CDR3 DNA: TGTGCCAGCACAGGACAGGGGATGGATACGCAGTATTTT
CDR3 protein: CASTGQGMDTQYF

V gene: TRBV28
clone size: .
D gene: TRBD2
J gene: TRBJ2-3
CDR3 DNA: TGTGCCAGCAAAGACGGACTAGCGGGAGAACGAGATACGCAGTATTTT
CDR3 protein: CASKDGLAGERDTQYF

V gene: TRBV4-2
clone size: .
D gene: .
J gene: TRBJ1-2
CDR3 DNA: TGTGCCAGCAGCCGCCCCGGACAGAACTATGGCTACACCTTC
CDR3 protein: CASSRPGQNYGYTF

V gene: TRBV7-8
clone size: .
D gene: .
J gene: TRBJ2-1
CDR3 DNA: TGTGCCAGCAGCTCACAGGGATTCGATGAGCAGTTCTTC
CDR3 protein: CASSSQGFDEQFF

V gene: TRBV10-1
clone size: once
D gene: .
J gene: TRBJ1-6
CDR3 DNA: TGCGCCAGCCAACAGGGCTTGAATTCACCCCTCCACTTT
CDR3 protein: CASQQGLNSPLHF

V gene: TRBV5-1
clone size: .
D gene: .
J gene: TRBJ1-1
CDR3 DNA: TGCGCCAGCAGCTTGGGGGGCGGCACTGAAGCTTTCTTT
CDR3 protein: CASSLGGGTEAFF

V gene: TRBV28
clone size: .
D gene: TRBD1
J gene: TRBJ2-2
CDR3 DNA: TGTGCCAGCAGAATATCCGGGACAGGGGCCACCGGGGAGCTGTTTTTT
CDR3 protein: CASRISGTGATGELFF

V gene: TRBV18
clone size: once
D gene: .
J gene: TRBJ1-4
CDR3 DNA: TGTGCCAGCTCCCCAGGAGCAACTAATGAAAAACTGTTTTTT
CDR3 protein: CASSPGATNEKLFF

V gene: TRBV5-4
clone size: .
D gene: .
J gene: TRBJ1-1
CDR3 DNA: TGTGCCAGCCACGAAGACCGATACACTGAAGCTTTCTTT
CDR3 protein: CASHEDRYTEAFF

V gene: TRBV6-5
clone size: .
D gene: TRBD1
J gene: TRBJ1-3
CDR3 DNA: TGTGCCAGCAGCCGGGACAGGGTTGTAGACACCATATATTTT
CDR3 protein: CASSRDRVVDTIYF

V gene: TRBV19
clone size: .
D gene: .
J gene: TRBJ2-7
CDR3 DNA: TGTGCCAGTAGTGTACAGGGTGCGGCGGTTGGCTCCTACGAGCAGTACTTC
CDR3 protein: CASSVQGAAVGSYEQYF

V gene: TRBV30
clone size: .
D gene: .
J gene: TRBJ1-5
CDR3 DNA: TGTGCCTGGAGCGTATCGTTAGGGAATCAGCCCCAGCATTTT
CDR3 protein: CAWSVSLGNQPQHF

V gene: TRBV30
clone size: .
D gene: .
J gene: TRBJ1-4
CDR3 DNA: TGTGCCGGAGGGGGAAGCTCCTGGGGTGAAAAACTGTTTTTT
CDR3 protein: CAGGGSSWGEKLFF